Below are 20 T cell receptor beta chains sequenced from a single sample in a study of graft-versus-host responses after intestinal transplantation. Assay: immunoSEQ multiplex PCR; the TCRdb copy retains only in-frame clones and omits some. This sample has roughly 99,000 clones, with about 82% found just once. The sequencing here drew on PBMCs, taken 255 days after intestinal transplant. The source of these receptors is a human patient who received an intestinal transplant, so some T cells may come from the graft donor.

This clone was counted a few times. The same CDR3 can be traced to other DNA sequences in this sample. The CDR3 DNA reads as TGTGCCAGCAGTGATGTGGCGGGCAGCACAGATACGCAGTATTTT. Its protein product is CASSDVAGSTDTQYF. The rearrangement links TRBV6-4 to TRBJ2-3; TRBD2 might be the D (5 bases). Trimming left V 3 bases short and J 0 bases short, with 10 bases between. Germline lookup yields CDR1 MRHNA and CDR2 SNTAGT. This CDR3 has 15 amino acids.

This rearrangement joins TRBV6-1 to TRBJ1-1; tentative D call: TRBD1 (6 bases). Germline values: CDR1 MNHNS, CDR2 SASEGT. V was cut by 1 base and J by 10 bases, with 13 bases left in between. The CDR3 totals 13 residues. The CDR3 DNA reads as TGTGCCAGCAGTGAAGGGACAGTCGGTGGAGCTTTCTTT. This encodes CASSEGTVGGAFF.

CDR3 residues: CASSQLGVGYEKLFF. As DNA, the CDR3 is TGCGCCAGCAGCCAATTAGGGGTTGGCTATGAAAAACTGTTTTTT. The chain couples TRBV4-3 to TRBJ1-4, with TRBD1 as a possible D gene (5 bases). Trimming removed 2 bases from V and 6 bases from J, with 13 bases in between. CDR1 and CDR2 (germline): LGHNA, YSLEER. This CDR3 comprises 15 residues.

The chain is built from TRBV5-5 and TRBJ2-7; 15 positions agree with TRBD2. With V trimmed by 6 bases and J by 2 bases, 3 bases remained unmatched. The CDR3 sequence is 15 residues long. Germline V gene sequence: CDR1 SGHKS, CDR2 YYEKEE (reference sequence). The chain's CDR3 is CASTGTSGGPYEQYV. DNA of the CDR3: TGTGCCAGCACCGGGACTAGCGGGGGGCCCTACGAGCAGTACGTC.

The chain uses TRBV28 and TRBJ2-3; tentatively, D is TRBD2 (5 bases). Germline V gives CDR1 MDHEN, CDR2 SYDVKM. CDR3 length: 14 residues. V gave up 6 bases and J gave up 2 bases, with 12 bases separating them. As DNA, the CDR3 is TGTGCCAGCAGCATACGGGAAACCACAGATACGCAGTATTTT. As protein: CASSIRETTDTQYF. Based on the CDR3 plus reference TRBV28 and TRBJ2-3, the full variable domain is DVKVTQSSRYLVKRTGEKVFLECVQDMDHENMFWYRQDPGLGLRLIYFSYDVKMKEKGDIPEGYSVSREKKERFSLILESASTNQTSMYLCASSIRETTDTQYFGPGTRLTVL.

This chain uses TRBV9 with TRBJ1-6; 7 bases agree with TRBD1. Trimming cost V 3 bases and J 6 bases; bases outside gene matches: 3. This CDR3 region has 14 residues. Germline V CDR1 and CDR2: SGDLS, YYNGEE. CDR3 sequence (DNA): TGTGCCAGCAGCGCCGGGACAGTTAATTCACCCCTCCACTTT. The encoded protein is CASSAGTVNSPLHF.

This rearrangement joins TRBV29-1 to TRBJ2-2; TRBD1 agrees at 7 bases. The V and J ends lost 7 bases and 2 bases, in that order; junction bases with no gene match: 4. The V gene's germline CDR1 is SQVTM and CDR2 ANQGSEA. The CDR3 extends over 13 amino acids. CDR3 sequence reads: CSAGTDNTGELFF. CDR3 bases: TGCAGCGCCGGGACAGATAACACCGGGGAGCTGTTTTTT.

The chain has TRBV25-1 and TRBJ1-1; D uncertain. The CDR3 has 12 amino acids. CDR1 is MGHDK and CDR2 is SYGVNS in the germline V gene. V was shortened by 4 bases and J by 1 base, with 4 bases between the two germline ends. The CDR3 DNA reads as TGTGCCAGCAGTGTGGGGAACACTGAAGCTTTCTTT. It encodes CASSVGNTEAFF.

V is TRBV6-1 and J is TRBJ2-5; 12 nucleotides align to TRBD2. V was pared by 5 bases and J by 4 bases, with 2 bases of the junction left unmatched. Germline V gene lookup returns CDR1 MNHNS and CDR2 SASEGT. CDR3 length equals 14 residues. The CDR3 DNA is TGTGCCAGCAGTTCGACTAGCGGGAGAGAGACCCAGTACTTC. It yields the protein CASSSTSGRETQYF.

The V and J genes are TRBV6-6 and TRBJ2-7, with D hard to call. The CDR3 contains 15 residues. Trimming removed 6 bases from V and 2 bases from J, with 17 bases in between. CDR1 and CDR2 (germline): MNHNY, SVGAGI (reference sequence). DNA of the CDR3: TGTGCCAGCAGCCATGCACCGGGTGCCACCTACGAGCAGTACGTC. Its translation is CASSHAPGATYEQYV.

This chain connects TRBV30 to TRBJ1-4, with 11 bases that match TRBD1. Germline loops: CDR1 GTSNPN, CDR2 SVGIG (reference sequence). The CDR3 runs 19 residues. Germline trimming cut 1 base from V and 7 bases from J; bases unmatched to any gene: 17. CDR3 DNA sequence: TGTGCCTGGAGTGACCCCGACACCGGGACAGGGGGATCGTTTGAAAAACTGTTTTTT. It is translated as CAWSDPDTGTGGSFEKLFF. Full variable domain (rest looked up from reference TRBV30 and TRBJ1-4): SQTIHQWPATLVQPVGSPLSLECTVEGTSNPNLYWYRQAAGRGLQLLFYSVGIGQISSEVPQNLSASRPQDRQFILSSKKLLLSDSGFYLCAWSDPDTGTGGSFEKLFFGSGTQLSVL.

A few counts support this clone. This chain links TRBV7-9 with TRBJ1-3, with 8 bases aligning to TRBD1. CDR1 is SEHNR, CDR2 FQNEAQ, per germline (reference sequence). V was clipped by 5 bases and J by 8 bases; unmatched bases: 11. This CDR3 has 15 amino acids. CDR3 in amino acids: CASSPGQGVLDTIYF. CDR3 in DNA: TGTGCCAGCAGCCCTGGACAGGGAGTATTAGACACCATATATTTT.

This chain links TRBV28 with TRBJ1-4; D ambiguous. Trimming left V 4 bases short and J 0 bases short, with 9 bases between. CDR1 is MDHEN, CDR2 SYDVKM, per germline. The CDR3 contains 15 residues. CDR3 in amino acids: CASSSTATTNEKLFF. DNA of the CDR3: TGTGCCAGCAGTTCCACCGCAACAACTAATGAAAAACTGTTTTTT.

The chain joins TRBV29-1 to TRBJ1-1; no reliable D call. Germline V gene data show CDR1 as SQVTM and CDR2 as ANQGSEA. V was clipped by 6 bases and J by 3 bases, with 5 bases between them. The CDR3 is 10 residues long. The CDR3 DNA sequence: TGCAGCGTCCTCGACACTGAAGCTTTCTTT. As protein: CSVLDTEAFF.

The gene calls are TRBV28 and TRBJ2-7, with 8 bases aligning to TRBD1. V lost 5 bases, J lost 3 bases, and 6 bases stayed unmatched. The CDR3 sequence is 14 residues long. Germline values: CDR1 MDHEN, CDR2 SYDVKM. CDR3 sequence reads: CASSAPDRVYEQYF. CDR3 DNA sequence: TGTGCCAGCAGTGCTCCGGACAGGGTCTACGAGCAGTACTTC.

The chain recombines TRBV28 with TRBJ2-2, with 11 bases matching TRBD2. CDR1 is MDHEN and CDR2 is SYDVKM in the germline V gene. The trim removed 5 bases at V and 2 bases at J, leaving 7 bases unmatched. The CDR3 is 17 residues long. The CDR3 DNA reads as TGTGCCAGCAGTCCAGTGACTAGCGGGGTCAACACCGGGGAGCTGTTTTTT. Encoded protein: CASSPVTSGVNTGELFF.

The genes are TRBV18 and TRBJ2-3; 10 nucleotides agree with TRBD1. Trimming removed 0 bases from V and 5 bases from J; junction bases left unmatched: 2. The germline gives CDR1 KGHSH, CDR2 LQKENI. This CDR3 is 15 amino acids long. CDR3 sequence reads: CASSPPGQGRDTQYF. CDR3 nucleotides: TGTGCCAGCTCACCACCGGGACAGGGGAGAGATACGCAGTATTTT.

This rearrangement joins TRBV6-5 to TRBJ2-3; 11 bases align to TRBD2. This CDR3 contains 15 residues. The V gene end was trimmed by 7 bases and the J gene end by 3 bases; junction bases not matched to a gene: 6. The germline V gene has CDR1 MNHEY and CDR2 SVGAGI. The CDR3 DNA reads as TGTGCCAGCACCGGGACTAGCGGAACAACAGATACGCAGTATTTT. Translating it yields CASTGTSGTTDTQYF.

The sample holds one count of this clone. The CDR3 is CASSPPSGGVTEAFF. The DNA for the CDR3 is TGTGCCAGCTCACCCCCGAGCGGGGGGGTCACTGAAGCTTTCTTT. The rearrangement uses TRBV18 and TRBJ1-1, with D maybe TRBD1 (5 bases). Germline CDR1 KGHSH, CDR2 LQKENI. V was shortened by 3 bases and J by 4 bases, with 15 bases between the two germline ends. The CDR3 runs 15 residues.

The chain combines TRBV6-5 with TRBJ1-1; D remains unclear. The CDR3 is 13 amino acids. Germline lookup yields CDR1 MNHEY and CDR2 SVGAGI. The V end lost 6 bases, the J end lost 5 bases, and 13 bases lay between the germline ends. The CDR3 sequence is CASSAQRRTEAFF. The DNA of the CDR3 is TGTGCCAGCAGCGCCCAGCGGCGGACTGAAGCTTTCTTT.